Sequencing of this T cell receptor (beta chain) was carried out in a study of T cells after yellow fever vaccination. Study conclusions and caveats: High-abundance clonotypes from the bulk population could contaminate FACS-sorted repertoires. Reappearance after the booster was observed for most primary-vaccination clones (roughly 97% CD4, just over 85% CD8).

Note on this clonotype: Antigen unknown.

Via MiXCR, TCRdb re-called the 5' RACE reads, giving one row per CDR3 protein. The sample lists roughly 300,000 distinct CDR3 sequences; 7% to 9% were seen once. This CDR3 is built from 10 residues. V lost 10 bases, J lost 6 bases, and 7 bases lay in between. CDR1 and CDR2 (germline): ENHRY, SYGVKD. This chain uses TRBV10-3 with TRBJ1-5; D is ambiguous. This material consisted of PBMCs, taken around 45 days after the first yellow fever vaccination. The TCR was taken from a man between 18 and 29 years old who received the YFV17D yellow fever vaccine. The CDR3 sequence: CATVSQPQHF. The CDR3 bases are TGTGCCACCGTAAGTCAGCCCCAGCATTTT.